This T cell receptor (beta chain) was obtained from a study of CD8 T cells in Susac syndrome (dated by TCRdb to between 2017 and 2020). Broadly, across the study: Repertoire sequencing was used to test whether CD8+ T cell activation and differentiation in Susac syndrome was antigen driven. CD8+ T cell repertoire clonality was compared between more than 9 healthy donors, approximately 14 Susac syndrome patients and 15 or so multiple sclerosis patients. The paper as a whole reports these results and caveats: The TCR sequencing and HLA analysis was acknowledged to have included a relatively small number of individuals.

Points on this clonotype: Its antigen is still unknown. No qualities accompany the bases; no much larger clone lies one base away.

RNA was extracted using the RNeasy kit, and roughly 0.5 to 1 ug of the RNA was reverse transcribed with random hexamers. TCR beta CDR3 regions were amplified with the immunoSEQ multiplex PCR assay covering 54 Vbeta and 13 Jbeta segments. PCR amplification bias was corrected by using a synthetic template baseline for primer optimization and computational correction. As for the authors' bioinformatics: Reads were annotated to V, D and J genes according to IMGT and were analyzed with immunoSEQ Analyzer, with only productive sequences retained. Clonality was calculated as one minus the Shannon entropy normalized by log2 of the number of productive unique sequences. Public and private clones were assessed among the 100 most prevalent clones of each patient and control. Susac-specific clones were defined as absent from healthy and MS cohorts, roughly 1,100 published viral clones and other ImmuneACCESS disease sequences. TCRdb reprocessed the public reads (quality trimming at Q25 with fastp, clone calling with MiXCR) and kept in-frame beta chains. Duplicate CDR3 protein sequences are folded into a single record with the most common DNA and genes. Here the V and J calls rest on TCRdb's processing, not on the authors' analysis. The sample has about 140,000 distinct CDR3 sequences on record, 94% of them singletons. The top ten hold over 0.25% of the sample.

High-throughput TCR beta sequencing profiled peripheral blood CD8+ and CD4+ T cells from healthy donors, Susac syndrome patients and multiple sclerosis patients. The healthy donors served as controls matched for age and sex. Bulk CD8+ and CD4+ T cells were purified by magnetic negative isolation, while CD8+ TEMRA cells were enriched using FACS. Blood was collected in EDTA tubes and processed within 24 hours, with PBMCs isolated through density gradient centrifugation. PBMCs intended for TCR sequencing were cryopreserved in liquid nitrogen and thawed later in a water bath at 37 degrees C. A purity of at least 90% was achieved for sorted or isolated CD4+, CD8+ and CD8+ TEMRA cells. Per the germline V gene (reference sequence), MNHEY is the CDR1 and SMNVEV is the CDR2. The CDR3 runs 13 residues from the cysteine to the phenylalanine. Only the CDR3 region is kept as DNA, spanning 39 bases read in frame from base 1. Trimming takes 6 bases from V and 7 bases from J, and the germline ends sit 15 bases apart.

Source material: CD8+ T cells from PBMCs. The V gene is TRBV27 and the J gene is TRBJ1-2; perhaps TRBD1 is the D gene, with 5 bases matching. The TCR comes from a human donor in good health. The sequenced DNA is TGTGCCAGCAGACCCCGGGGCGGGGGTGGCTACACCTTC. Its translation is CASRPRGGGGYTF.